Listed here are 19 T cell receptor beta chains from one sample, sequenced in a study of response to subunit inactivated influenza vaccine. TCRdb redid the calling of the RT-PCR reads with MiXCR, one entry per CDR3 protein. The sample lists roughly 790,000 distinct CDR3 sequences, around 20% seen once, with 9.5% to 13% in the top ten. The sequencing used PBMCs from blood, collected more than 4 days after vaccination. The receptor set was obtained from a man aged 45-65 years who received an inactivated influenza vaccine.

In its sample, this clonotype was seen a few times. The chain joins TRBV28 to TRBJ2-5; 9 nucleotides line up with TRBD2. With 5 bases clipped from V and 5 bases from J, the junction kept 12 bases outside the gene matches. Germline lookup yields CDR1 MDHEN and CDR2 SYDVKM. The CDR3 is 16 amino acids. The CDR3 reads CASSLTEAGGMETQYF. The CDR3 coding sequence is TGTGCCAGCAGTCTGACCGAGGCGGGAGGGATGGAGACCCAGTACTTC.

This chain uses TRBV27 with TRBJ2-7; D may be TRBD1 (6 bases). V was pared by 2 bases and J by 3 bases, with 20 bases between. The germline V gene has CDR1 MNHEY and CDR2 SMNVEV (reference sequence). CDR3 length: 17 amino acids. For the CDR3, the DNA is TGTGCCAGCAGTTTACCCCGGACAGTTTGTGCTTTCTACGAGCAGTACTTC. It encodes CASSLPRTVCAFYEQYF.

V and J are TRBV4-3 and TRBJ2-3; a possible D gene is TRBD2 (5 bases). Trimming stripped 4 bases from V and 4 bases from J, with 9 bases between. The CDR3 loop spans 13 amino acids. CDR1 is LGHNA and CDR2 is YSLEER in the germline V gene. Here the CDR3 reads CASSRTGPDTQYF. The CDR3 DNA is TGCGCCAGCAGCCGGACTGGGCCAGATACGCAGTATTTT.

This clonotype was recorded at least ten times. The chain recombines TRBV28 with TRBJ2-3; 9 nucleotides agree with TRBD2. CDR3 size: 15 residues. Looked up from germline, CDR1 is MDHEN and CDR2 is SYDVKM. V lost 6 bases and J lost 2; bases outside the gene matches: 6. The CDR3 coding sequence is TGTGCCAGCAGCCCGACTAGCGGATACACAGATACGCAGTATTTT. This sequence encodes CASSPTSGYTDTQYF.

The genes are TRBV6-2 or TRBV6-3 and TRBJ2-2; weak D call: TRBD1 (6 bases). The CDR3 length is 15 residues. Trimming took off 6 bases at V and 6 bases at J, with 17 bases between the two ends. Germline CDR1 reads MNHEY; CDR2 reads SVGEGT. The CDR3 protein is CASRRLTGSAGELFF. The CDR3 bases are TGTGCCAGCAGACGCCTGACAGGATCCGCCGGGGAGCTGTTTTTT.

This rearrangement joins TRBV5-1 to TRBJ1-5; D not certain. V was cut by 4 bases and J by 11 bases, with 13 bases left in between. Germline loops: CDR1 SGHRS, CDR2 YFSETQ. CDR3 length: 12 amino acids. CDR3 bases: TGCGCCAGCAGCCACCGACGGCGTGCCCAGCATTTT. Amino acid sequence: CASSHRRRAQHF.

The gene calls are TRBV5-1 and TRBJ2-5; 9 bases map to TRBD1. V lost 3 bases and J lost 5; bases outside the gene matches: 8. Germline lookup yields CDR1 SGHRS and CDR2 YFSETQ. This CDR3 is built from 15 residues. The CDR3 bases are TGCGCCAGCAGCTCGGGACAGGGAGTCTCGGAGACCCAGTACTTC. Translation: CASSSGQGVSETQYF.

This clonotype has a single count. V gene TRBV5-4 combines with J gene TRBJ2-5; unclear D gene. This CDR3 region has 14 residues. The V end lost 4 bases, the J end lost 5 bases, and 15 bases lay between the germline ends. Germline V CDR1 and CDR2: SGHNT, YYREEE (reference sequence). DNA of the CDR3: TGTGCCAGCAGCCAAGGGATAGGCGGCGAGACCCAGTACTTC. Residues: CASSQGIGGETQYF. The variable domain in full, completed from reference TRBV5-4 and TRBJ2-5, reads ETGVTQSPTHLIKTRGQQVTLRCSSQSGHNTVSWYQQALGQGPQFIFQYYREEENGRGNFPPRFSGLQFPNYSSELNVNALELDDSALYLCASSQGIGGETQYFGPGTRLLVL.

This clonotype was seen a few times. The genes are TRBV4-3 and TRBJ1-2; the D is unclear. This CDR3 has 16 residues. Germline lookup yields CDR1 LGHNA and CDR2 YSLEER. V was cut by 4 bases and J by 1 base, with 16 bases left in between. Here the CDR3 DNA reads TGCGCCAGCAGCCGAGGACGGGATCTTCTTAACTATGGCTACACCTTC. Its translation: CASSRGRDLLNYGYTF.

The rearrangement joins TRBV24-1 to TRBJ2-3; D remains unclear. Between the trimmed V and J ends, which lost 3 bases and 8 bases, there was a span of 8 bases. The CDR3 is 12 residues long. CDR1 and CDR2 (germline): KGHDR, SFDVKD. The CDR3 nucleotides read TGTGCCACCAGTGATCAACCAGTTACGCAGTATTTT. It codes for CATSDQPVTQYF.

V and J are TRBV7-2 and TRBJ2-5; possibly TRBD2 for D (6 bases). CDR3 length: 15 amino acids. V was shortened by 1 base and J by 5 bases, with 14 bases between the two germline ends. Germline-derived CDR1 and CDR2 are SGHTA and FQGNSA. The CDR3 DNA reads as TGTGCCAGCAGCTTAGACGTCGGGAGTGTGGAGACCCAGTACTTC. It translates to CASSLDVGSVETQYF.

V gene TRBV5-6 combines with J gene TRBJ2-7, with TRBD1 identical over 9 bases. Germline CDR1 reads SGHDT; CDR2 reads YYEEEE. Germline trimming cut 4 bases from V and 6 bases from J; bases unmatched to any gene: 8. The CDR3 extends over 14 amino acids. CDR3 nucleotide sequence: TGTGCCAGCAGCCAGAGGGACAGGGCAACCGAGCAGTACTTC. Its translation: CASSQRDRATEQYF.

This clonotype was observed a few times. The rearrangement joins TRBV19 to TRBJ2-2; 10 nucleotides align to TRBD1. The CDR3 loop spans 17 amino acids. V lost 5 bases and J lost 3; bases outside the gene matches: 9. Germline CDR1 and CDR2: LNHDA and SQIVND (reference sequence). CDR3 nucleotides: TGTGCCAGTAGTGCTACTTGGACAGGGGGTTACACCGGGGAGCTGTTTTTT. Translation: CASSATWTGGYTGELFF.

This sequence joins TRBV7-9 and TRBJ1-2; 8 bases match TRBD1. CDR1 and CDR2 (germline): SEHNR, FQNEAQ (reference sequence). This CDR3 region has 13 residues. The V segment lost 6 bases and the J segment 6 bases; nucleotides outside the gene matches: 6. The CDR3 loop reads CASRWTGFDGYTF. CDR3 nucleotides: TGTGCCAGCAGATGGACAGGGTTTGATGGCTACACCTTC.

This clonotype was found a few times. The chain employs TRBV6-2 or TRBV6-3 and TRBJ1-6; D is unclear. The CDR3 spans 16 residues. V gave up 6 bases and J gave up 7 bases, with 19 bases separating them. CDR1 and CDR2 from the germline V gene are MNHEY and SVGEGT. The CDR3 protein is CASSPVRGLWNSPLHF. As DNA, the CDR3 is TGTGCCAGCAGCCCTGTTCGTGGGTTGTGGAATTCACCCCTCCACTTT.

The chain carries TRBV11-2 and TRBJ1-5; D ambiguous. Trimming took 5 bases from V and 6 from J, leaving 11 bases between them. The CDR3 is 13 residues long. Germline V CDR1 and CDR2: SGHAT, FQNNGV. The CDR3 region has the DNA TGTGCCAGCAGCCCAGAGAGAAGTCAGCCCCAGCATTTT. Protein product: CASSPERSQPQHF.

This clonotype was seen more than once but under ten times. V and J are TRBV12-3 or TRBV12-4 and TRBJ2-7, with D uncertain. The CDR3 is 12 amino acids. Trimming took off 3 bases at V and 4 bases at J, with 7 bases between the two ends. The CDR3 is CASSFSYYEQYF. CDR3 DNA sequence: TGTGCCAGCAGTTTCTCGTATTACGAGCAGTACTTC.

The chain uses TRBV10-3 and TRBJ2-7, with D unclear. The CDR3 runs 11 residues. Trimming removed 8 bases from V and 1 base from J, with 6 bases in between. The germline gives CDR1 ENHRY, CDR2 SYGVKD. CDR3 amino acids: CAIVVSYEQYF. As DNA, the CDR3 is TGTGCCATCGTGGTATCCTACGAGCAGTACTTC.

This chain uses TRBV6-1 with TRBJ2-7; D is perhaps TRBD1 (5 bases). Trimming pared 4 bases from V and 1 base from J, leaving 17 bases between. CDR1 is MNHNS, CDR2 SASEGT, per germline. CDR3 length equals 16 residues. This chain's CDR3 is CASSASFSSGSYEQYF. CDR3 nucleotide sequence: TGTGCCAGCAGTGCCTCCTTCTCGTCAGGGTCCTACGAGCAGTACTTC.